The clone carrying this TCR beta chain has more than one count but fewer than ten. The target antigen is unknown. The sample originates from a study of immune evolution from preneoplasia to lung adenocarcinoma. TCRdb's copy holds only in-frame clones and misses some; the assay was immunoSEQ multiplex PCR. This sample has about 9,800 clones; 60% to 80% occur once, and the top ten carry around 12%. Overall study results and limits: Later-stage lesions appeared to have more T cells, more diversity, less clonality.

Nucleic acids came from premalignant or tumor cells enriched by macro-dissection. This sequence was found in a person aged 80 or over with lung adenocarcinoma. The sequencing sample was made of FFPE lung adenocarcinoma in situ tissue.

CDR3 in DNA: TGTGCCAGTGCGGGACAGCTAAACACTGAAGCTTTCTTT. This codes for CASAGQLNTEAFF. The gene calls are TRBV19 and TRBJ1-1, with 7 bases lining up with TRBD1. Germline-derived CDR1 and CDR2 are LNHDA and SQIVND (reference sequence). The V gene end was trimmed by 8 bases and the J gene end by 2 bases; junction bases not matched to a gene: 5. The CDR3 extends over 13 amino acids.